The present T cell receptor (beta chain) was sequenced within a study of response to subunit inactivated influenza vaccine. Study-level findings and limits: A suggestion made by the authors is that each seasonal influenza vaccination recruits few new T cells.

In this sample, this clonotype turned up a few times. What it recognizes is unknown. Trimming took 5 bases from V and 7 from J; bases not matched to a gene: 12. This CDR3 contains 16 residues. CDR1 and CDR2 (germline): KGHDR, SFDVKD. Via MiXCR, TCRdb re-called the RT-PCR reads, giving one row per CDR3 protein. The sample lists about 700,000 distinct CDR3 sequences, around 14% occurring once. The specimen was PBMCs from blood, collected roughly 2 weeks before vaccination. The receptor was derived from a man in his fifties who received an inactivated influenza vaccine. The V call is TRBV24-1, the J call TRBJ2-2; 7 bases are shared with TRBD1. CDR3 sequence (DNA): TGTGCCACCAGTGGCCCCTCCCGCACAGGGGACGGGGAGCTGTTTTTT. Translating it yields CATSGPSRTGDGELFF.